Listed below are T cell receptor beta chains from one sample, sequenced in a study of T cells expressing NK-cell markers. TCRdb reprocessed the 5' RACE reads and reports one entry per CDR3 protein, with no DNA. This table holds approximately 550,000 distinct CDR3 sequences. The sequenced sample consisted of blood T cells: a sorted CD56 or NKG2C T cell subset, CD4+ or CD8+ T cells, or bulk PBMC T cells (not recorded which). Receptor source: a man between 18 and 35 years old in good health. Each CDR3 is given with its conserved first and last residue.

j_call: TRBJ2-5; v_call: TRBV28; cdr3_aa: CASSLDRVVETQYF
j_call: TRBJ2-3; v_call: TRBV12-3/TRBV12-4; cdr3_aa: CASSLSRGPDTQYF
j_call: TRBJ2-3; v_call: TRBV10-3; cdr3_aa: CATDREGADTQYF
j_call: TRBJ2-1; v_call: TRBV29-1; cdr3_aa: CSVEGGGLAGGLHREQFF
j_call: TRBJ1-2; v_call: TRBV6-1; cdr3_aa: CASSELGSRGGYTF
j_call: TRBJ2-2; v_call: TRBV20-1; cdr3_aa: CSARAGGPGTGELFF
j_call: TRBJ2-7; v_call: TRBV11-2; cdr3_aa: CASSPKGVGQVSYSYEQYF
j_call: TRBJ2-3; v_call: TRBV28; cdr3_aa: CATYPTGGEQYF
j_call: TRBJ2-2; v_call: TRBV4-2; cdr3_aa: CASSQVLAPGELFF
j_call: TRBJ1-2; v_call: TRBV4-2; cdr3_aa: CASSQDPGQGGFGYTF
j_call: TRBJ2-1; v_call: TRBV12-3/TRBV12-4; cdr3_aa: CASKDLQDNEQFF
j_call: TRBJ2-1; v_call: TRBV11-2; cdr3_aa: CASSLEVLAGDYNEQFF
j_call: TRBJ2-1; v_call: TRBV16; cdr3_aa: CASSQSGGQGLNEQFF
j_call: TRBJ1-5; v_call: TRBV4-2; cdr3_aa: CASSPTVYSNQPQHF
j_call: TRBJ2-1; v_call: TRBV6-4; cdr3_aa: CASTPSGLAGRDRTYNEQFF
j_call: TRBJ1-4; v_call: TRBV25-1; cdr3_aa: CASSATGRNEKLFF
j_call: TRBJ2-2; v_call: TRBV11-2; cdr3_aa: CASKGQANTGELFF